One sample yielded the 27 T cell receptor beta chains listed below, sequenced in a study of metastatic and nonmetastatic thyroid tumors. No patient had received any treatment before thyroid surgery. TCRdb reassembled clones from the PCR reads with MiXCR. The sample lists around 50,000 clones, roughly 29% seen once, with more than 15% in the top ten. The specimen was blood. Receptors originate from a female donor with papillary thyroid cancer or a benign thyroid nodule (not recorded which). Some clones in this sample may be carry-over from other donors' samples.

As regards this clone: A junction boundary mismatches the germline segment, possibly from a read error. The rearrangement uses TRBV6-1 and TRBJ1-2, with 11 positions matching TRBD1. Germline V CDR1 and CDR2: MNHNS, SASEGT. There are 14 residues in the CDR3. As DNA, the CDR3 is TGTGACAGCAGTGAAGGGACAGGGGGCTATGGCTACACCTTC. The encoded protein is CDSSEGTGGYGYTF.

The rearrangement uses TRBV27 and TRBJ2-7; 8 nucleotides align to TRBD2. Losses at the gene ends were 2 bases for V and 7 bases for J; bases not matched to a gene: 10. Germline V lookup: CDR1 MNHEY, CDR2 SMNVEV (reference sequence). The CDR3 is 15 residues long. CDR3 loop: CASSLKAGVLQEQYF. CDR3 bases: TGTGCCAGCAGTTTAAAAGCGGGAGTCCTCCAGGAGCAGTACTTC.

The rearrangement uses TRBV4-3 and TRBJ1-2; 7 bases align to TRBD1. CDR1 LGHNA and CDR2 YSLEER come from the germline V gene. The CDR3 contains 14 residues. V lost 6 bases, J lost 2 bases, and 6 bases stayed unmatched. The CDR3 nucleotides are TGCGCCAGCAGGGGGACAGATTCCAACTATGGCTACACCTTC. Protein: CASRGTDSNYGYTF.

In this sample, this clone turned up many times. The chain employs TRBV6-2 or TRBV6-3 and TRBJ1-5, with D uncertain. Trimming cost V 2 bases and J 4 bases, with 6 bases left between them. Germline loops: CDR1 MNHEY, CDR2 SVGEGT. The CDR3 is 13 amino acids. This chain's CDR3 is CASSYAENQPQHF. The CDR3, as DNA: TGTGCCAGCAGTTACGCGGAGAATCAGCCCCAGCATTTT.

The table lists this clone with a few counts. J is TRBJ1-2 and V is TRBV10-3; D is uncertain. CDR1 ENHRY and CDR2 SYGVKD come from the germline V gene. The ends were cut back, 8 bases at V and 0 bases at J, with 16 bases in the middle. The CDR3 totals 15 residues. This chain's CDR3 is CAIRVAQIANYGYTF. The CDR3, as DNA: TGTGCCATCCGGGTCGCCCAGATAGCTAACTATGGCTACACCTTC.

Of note for this clone: Germline is not matched at one junction end, which may reflect a read error. This chain connects TRBV15 to TRBJ2-5; D gene ambiguous. CDR1 is LNHNV, CDR2 YYDKDF, per germline (reference sequence). The CDR3 extends over 13 amino acids. As DNA, the CDR3 is TGTACCACCAGCAGAGATCCTGGAGAGACCCAGTACTTC. Translated: CTTSRDPGETQYF. Using reference TRBV15 and TRBJ2-5 for the parts outside the CDR3, the full variable domain is DAMVIQNPRYQVTQFGKPVTLSCSQTLNHNVMYWYQQKSSQAPKLLFHYYDKDFNNEADTPDNFQSRRPNTSFCFLDIRSPGLGDTAMYLCTTSRDPGETQYFGPGTRLLVL.

In this sample, this clone turned up a few times. J is TRBJ1-5 and V is TRBV28, with unresolved D. Germline values: CDR1 MDHEN, CDR2 SYDVKM. CDR3 length: 14 amino acids. The V end lost 6 bases, the J end lost 7 bases, and 16 bases lay between the germline ends. For the CDR3, the DNA is TGTGCCAGCAGCACCGCGGCGGATGCCCAGCCCCAGCATTTT. Its translation: CASSTAADAQPQHF.

This clone showed up just a few times. V is TRBV15 and J is TRBJ1-2; TRBD1 aligns across 10 bases. Germline values: CDR1 LNHNV, CDR2 YYDKDF (reference sequence). Trimming took 0 bases from V and 8 from J; bases not matched to a gene: 9. CDR3 length equals 16 residues. The CDR3 loop reads CATSRDTRQGARGYTF. CDR3 nucleotide sequence: TGTGCCACCAGCAGAGATACGAGACAGGGGGCTCGAGGCTACACCTTC.

The rearrangement uses TRBV19 and TRBJ2-2; D is possibly TRBD2 (7 bases). The CDR3 is made up of 15 amino acids. V gave up 8 bases and J gave up 4 bases, with 17 bases separating them. Germline lookup yields CDR1 LNHDA and CDR2 SQIVND (reference sequence). The DNA for the CDR3 is TGTGCCAGTCGCCCGGGGGGCAGTAGCACCGGGGAGCTGTTTTTT. Protein product: CASRPGGSSTGELFF.

In its sample, this clone was seen once. The CDR3 loop is CASSQEWENEQYF. The CDR3 bases are TGCGCCAGCAGCCAAGAATGGGAAAACGAGCAGTACTTC. The J gene is TRBJ2-7, the V gene TRBV4-3; D is undetermined. Germline lookup yields CDR1 LGHNA and CDR2 YSLEER. Trimming took 0 bases from V and 5 from J, leaving 8 bases between them. CDR3 length equals 13 residues.

The chain has TRBV11-2 and TRBJ2-3; 11 nucleotides agree with TRBD2. Germline trimming cut 3 bases from V and 11 bases from J; bases unmatched to any gene: 13. CDR1 SGHAT and CDR2 FQNNGV come from the germline V gene. The CDR3 runs to 16 residues. The chain's CDR3 is CASSLTSGTSRGGQYF. The CDR3 DNA is TGTGCCAGCAGCTTGACTAGCGGGACATCTAGGGGCGGGCAGTATTTT.

The CDR3 coding sequence is TGTGCCAGTAGTAGACTAGCGGGGGGGCGGGGTGAGCAGTTCTTC. Its protein is CASSRLAGGRGEQFF. The genes are TRBV19 and TRBJ2-1, with 14 bases fitting TRBD2. The CDR3 covers 15 residues. The ends lost 4 bases at V and 9 bases at J; junction bases unmatched: 5. From germline, CDR1 is LNHDA and CDR2 SQIVND (reference sequence).

By proportion, this clone is medium-sized. The gene calls are TRBV6-2 or TRBV6-3 and TRBJ2-5, with D maybe TRBD2 (6 bases). The CDR3 sequence is 14 residues long. Germline loops: CDR1 MNHEY, CDR2 SVGEGT. Trimming cost V 4 bases and J 5 bases, with 14 bases left between them. CDR3 region: CASSSRLGGETQYF. In DNA, the CDR3 is TGTGCCAGCAGTTCGAGACTTGGGGGGGAGACCCAGTACTTC.

The sample holds a few counts of this clone. The rearrangement links TRBV28 to TRBJ2-2; D might be TRBD1 or TRBD2, each matching 5 bases. Trimming took 4 bases from V and 7 from J, leaving 13 bases between them. This CDR3 region has 14 residues. CDR1 and CDR2 from the germline V gene are MDHEN and SYDVKM. The CDR3 here is CASSSAGTDGELFF. CDR3 nucleotides: TGTGCCAGCAGTTCGGCCGGGACCGACGGGGAGCTGTTTTTT.

The CDR3 coding sequence is TGCAGTGCTAGAGATTTGGAGGGGAGTAACGAGCAGTACTTC. Amino acid sequence: CSARDLEGSNEQYF. V usage is TRBV20-1 and J usage is TRBJ2-7; D perhaps matches TRBD2 (6 bases). There are 14 residues in the CDR3. The germline gives CDR1 DFQATT, CDR2 SNEGSKA (reference sequence). Trimming left V 0 bases short and J 5 bases short, with 14 bases between.

In its sample, this clone was seen a few times. The rearrangement links TRBV29-1 to TRBJ2-1; D is tentatively TRBD1 or TRBD2 (5 bases each). The CDR3 has 13 residues. Looked up from germline, CDR1 is SQVTM and CDR2 is ANQGSEA. With 6 bases removed from V and 3 bases from J, the gap between germline ends came to 12 bases. CDR3: CSVGPRDYNEQFF. CDR3 bases: TGCAGCGTGGGACCCCGGGACTACAATGAGCAGTTCTTC.

This clone was seen just once. The junction shows a germline mismatch at one end, possibly a read error. The chain uses TRBV7-7 and TRBJ2-1; D might be TRBD2 (6 bases). This CDR3 has 17 amino acids. Germline V gene lookup returns CDR1 SSHAT and CDR2 FNYEAQ (reference sequence). CDR3 DNA: TGTGCTAGCAGCTTCCCTGTATGGGCTAGCGTCCTCAATGAGCAGTTCTTC. Translated: CASSFPVWASVLNEQFF.

This clone turned up a few times. The V and J genes are TRBV5-1 and TRBJ1-6; D unresolved. Between the trimmed V and J ends, which lost 4 bases and 14 bases, there was a span of 19 bases. The CDR3 loop spans 14 amino acids. Germline V lookup: CDR1 SGHRS, CDR2 YFSETQ. The DNA of the CDR3 is TGCGCCAGCAGCCCGTCCCAGGATATTCAGGCCCTCCACTTT. Amino acids: CASSPSQDIQALHF.

The genes are TRBV20-1 and TRBJ2-7, with TRBD1 identical over 7 bases. After removal of 3 bases from V and 2 bases from J, the junction contained 7 bases not matched to a gene. This CDR3 region has 14 residues. Germline CDR1 reads DFQATT; CDR2 reads SNEGSKA (reference sequence). The CDR3 is CSASKGAGTYEQYF. CDR3 nucleotides: TGCAGTGCTAGTAAGGGGGCCGGGACCTACGAGCAGTACTTC.

In its sample, this clone is large. For the CDR3, the DNA is TGTGCCAGCAGTTTTTCGGGGGCGAGCGAGCAGTACTTC. Translating it yields CASSFSGASEQYF. The chain has TRBV27 and TRBJ2-7; the D call may be TRBD1 or TRBD2 (6 bases each). Trimming shortened V by 3 bases and J by 6 bases, and 12 bases separated the two germline ends. Germline V CDR1 and CDR2: MNHEY, SMNVEV (reference sequence). This CDR3 region has 13 residues.

The CDR3 sequence: CASSPYSGRAGDTQYF. Written as DNA, the CDR3 is TGTGCCAGCAGTCCCTATAGCGGGAGGGCGGGAGATACGCAGTATTTT. The gene calls are TRBV12-3 or TRBV12-4 and TRBJ2-3, with 11 nucleotides matching TRBD2. CDR3 length equals 16 residues. The ends lost 5 bases at V and 5 bases at J; junction bases unmatched: 9.

Turning to this clone: Distinct nucleotide sequences in the sample also encode this CDR3. The V call is TRBV7-9, the J call TRBJ2-7; D perhaps matches TRBD2 (6 bases). The CDR3 runs to 13 residues. V was trimmed by 1 base and J by 6 bases, leaving 10 bases between them. CDR1 SEHNR and CDR2 FQNEAQ come from the germline V gene (reference sequence). In nucleotides, the CDR3 is TGTGCCAGCAGCTTAGGTGTGGAGGGCGAGCAGTACTTC. Encoded protein: CASSLGVEGEQYF.

This clone was seen many times. The gene calls are TRBV12-3 or TRBV12-4 and TRBJ2-1, with a weak D call TRBD2 (5 bases). V lost 6 bases and J lost 6, with 21 bases in between. The CDR3 is 16 amino acids. The DNA of the CDR3 is TGTGCCAGCAGCCGCCTACTAGGTAGGACCGTCAATGAGCAGTTCTTC. This codes for CASSRLLGRTVNEQFF.

This clone was counted only a few times. This chain joins TRBV6-1 and TRBJ2-6; no clear D gene. Germline V gene lookup returns CDR1 MNHNS and CDR2 SASEGT. V lost 2 bases and J 0 bases, leaving 5 bases between the germline ends. CDR3 size: 15 residues. This CDR3 reads CASSERSSGANVLTF. As DNA, the CDR3 is TGTGCCAGCAGTGAACGGTCCTCTGGGGCCAACGTCCTGACTTTC.

This chain uses TRBV5-1 with TRBJ1-2; 11 bases are a match to TRBD1. The ends lost 2 bases at V and 8 bases at J; junction bases unmatched: 5. This CDR3 region has 14 residues. CDR1 is SGHRS, CDR2 YFSETQ, per germline. The CDR3 reads CASSLWTGGGGYTF. The CDR3 DNA reads as TGCGCCAGCAGCTTATGGACAGGGGGCGGAGGCTACACCTTC.

Details on this clone: Other DNA sequences in the sample encode the same CDR3. The chain couples TRBV7-3 to TRBJ1-2; 7 nucleotides agree with TRBD1. Looked up from germline, CDR1 is SGHTA and CDR2 is FQGTGA. Losses at the gene ends were 5 bases for V and 0 bases for J; bases not matched to a gene: 3. This CDR3 region has 14 residues. In DNA, the CDR3 is TGTGCCAGCAGCCCAGGGACAGCTAACTATGGCTACACCTTC. This codes for CASSPGTANYGYTF.

This clone was observed a handful of times. The chain recombines TRBV24-1 with TRBJ1-6; D not certain. Germline CDR1 is KGHDR and CDR2 is SFDVKD. V lost 6 bases, J lost 7 bases, and 9 bases lay in between. The CDR3 sequence is 13 residues long. CDR3 sequence: CATSPDENSPLHF. In DNA form, the CDR3 reads TGTGCCACCAGTCCGGACGAAAATTCACCCCTCCACTTT.